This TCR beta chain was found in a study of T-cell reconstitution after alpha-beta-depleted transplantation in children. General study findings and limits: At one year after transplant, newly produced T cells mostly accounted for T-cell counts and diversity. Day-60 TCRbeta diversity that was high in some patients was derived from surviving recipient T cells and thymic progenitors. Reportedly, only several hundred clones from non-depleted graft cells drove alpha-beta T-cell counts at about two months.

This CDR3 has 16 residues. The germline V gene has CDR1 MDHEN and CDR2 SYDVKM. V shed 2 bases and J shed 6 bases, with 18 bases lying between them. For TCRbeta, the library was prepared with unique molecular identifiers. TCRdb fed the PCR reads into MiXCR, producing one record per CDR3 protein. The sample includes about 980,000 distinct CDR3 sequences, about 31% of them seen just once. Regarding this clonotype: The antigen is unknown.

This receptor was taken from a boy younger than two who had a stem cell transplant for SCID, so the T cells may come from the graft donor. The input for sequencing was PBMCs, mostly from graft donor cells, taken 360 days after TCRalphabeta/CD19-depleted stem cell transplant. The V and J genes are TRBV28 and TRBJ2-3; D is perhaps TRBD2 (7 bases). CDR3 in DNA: TGTGCCAGCAGTTTAGGTAGGGGGGGCACATCGGATACGCAGTATTTT. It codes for CASSLGRGGTSDTQYF.